Listed below are T cell receptor beta chains from one sample, sequenced in a study of blood T cell repertoires in COVID-19. Sequenced by immunoSEQ multiplex PCR; TCRdb stores in-frame clones only, minus some. The top ten clones hold 18% of a sample with 60,000 to 85,000 clones, 80% of them seen once. The sample consisted of peripheral blood. The source of these receptors is a man aged 65 to 85 who had recovered from COVID-19. Both conserved end residues are part of each CDR3. Each record gives: D gene, J gene, V gene, clone size, CDR3 DNA, CDR3 protein. D genes are given only for firm matches. Only some rows state a clone size, as once, few, many or a class for expanded clones.

>.|TRBJ1-1|TRBV18|.
TGTGCCAGCTCTAGCGCCGGGGACACTGAAGCTTTCTTT
CASSSAGDTEAFF
>TRBD1|TRBJ2-7|TRBV14|.
TGTGCCAGCAGTCGACCACAGGGGGGCGAGCAGTACTTC
CASSRPQGGEQYF
>.|TRBJ2-7|TRBV24-1|.
TGTGCCACCAGTGACCCTGGGACGGGGGACTCCTACGAGCAGTACTTC
CATSDPGTGDSYEQYF
>.|TRBJ1-3|TRBV29-1|.
TGCAGCGTTGCTTCGGACAGTTCCTCTGGAAACACCATATATTTT
CSVASDSSSGNTIYF
>.|TRBJ1-2|TRBV6-5|.
TGTGCCACTCAGGCGCTCTATGGCTACACCTTC
CATQALYGYTF
>.|TRBJ2-1|TRBV6-2/TRBV6-3|few
TGTGCCAGCAGTCTTCTGTCCCATGAGCAGTTCTTC
CASSLLSHEQFF
>.|TRBJ2-7|TRBV2|once
TGTGCCAGCAGTTATACGGGCGAGCAGTACTTC
CASSYTGEQYF
>.|TRBJ1-3|TRBV28|.
TGTGCCAGCAGTTTACCAGGGTCTGGAAACACCATATATTTT
CASSLPGSGNTIYF
>TRBD2|TRBJ2-3|TRBV24-1|once
TGTGCCACCAGTGATGGGCGGGAGTGGGGCACAGATACGCAGTATTTT
CATSDGREWGTDTQYF
>.|TRBJ2-2|TRBV14|.
TGTGCCAGCAGCATAAGACTATCCGGGGAGCTGTTTTTT
CASSIRLSGELFF
>TRBD1|TRBJ1-4|TRBV5-5|.
TGTGCCAGCAGCTCCTTGGGGGACAGGGGTGAAAAACTGTTTTTT
CASSSLGDRGEKLFF
>TRBD1|TRBJ1-1|TRBV7-2|.
TGTGCCAGCAGTTATACAGGGGGCGCGGGCACTGAAGCTTTCTTT
CASSYTGGAGTEAFF
>.|TRBJ2-7|TRBV12-2|once
TGTGCAAGACGGGACATAGTTTACTCCGAGCAGTACTTC
CARRDIVYSEQYF
>.|TRBJ1-5|TRBV28|.
TGTGCCAGCAGCAATAGCAATCAGCCCCAGCATTTT
CASSNSNQPQHF
>.|TRBJ1-1|TRBV6-2/TRBV6-3|few
TGTGCCAGCAGTTGGGGCCGGGCTGAAGCTTTCTTT
CASSWGRAEAFF
>TRBD2|TRBJ2-5|TRBV9|.
TGTGCCAGCAGCGGACGTCTAGCGGGGGTACAAGAGACCCAGTACTTC
CASSGRLAGVQETQYF
>.|TRBJ1-4|TRBV5-4|.
TGTGCCAGCAGCCACGAAGGGGGAAATGAAAAACTGTTTTTT
CASSHEGGNEKLFF
>.|TRBJ1-6|TRBV18|.
TGTGCCAGCTCACCACCGGGCACGGAGGGCTACTCACCCCTCCACTTT
CASSPPGTEGYSPLHF
>TRBD2|TRBJ2-7|TRBV15|.
TGTGCCACCAGCGACCGTACTTCCCGGCGGGAGTTTCTGTACGAGCAGTACTTC
CATSDRTSRREFLYEQYF
>.|TRBJ2-5|TRBV27|.
TGTGCCAGCAGTTTATCCGCCAGACAGGAGACCTGGAGGACCCAGTACTTC
CASSLSARQETWRTQYF
>TRBD1|TRBJ2-1|TRBV7-9|.
TGTGCCAGCAGCTTAGAGGGACAGGGTTACAATGAGCAGTTCTTC
CASSLEGQGYNEQFF
>TRBD1|TRBJ2-7|TRBV6-5|.
TGTGCCAGCAAAAGGGGACAGGGGAGAGACGAGCAGTACTTC
CASKRGQGRDEQYF
>.|TRBJ1-2|TRBV12-3/TRBV12-4|.
TGTGCCAGCAGTTTAGCGACAGCCGAATACTACACCTTC
CASSLATAEYYTF
>TRBD1|TRBJ2-7|TRBV27|few
TGTGCCAGCAGTTTGGGACAGGGGTATTACGAGCAGTACTTC
CASSLGQGYYEQYF
>.|TRBJ1-2|TRBV13|.
TGTGCCAGCAGCCTAATGACGATGACTCGTGGCTACACCTTC
CASSLMTMTRGYTF
>TRBD1|TRBJ2-1|TRBV15|.
TGTGCCACCAGCAGAGATGGACAGGAGGAGCAGTTCTTC
CATSRDGQEEQFF
>TRBD2|TRBJ2-1|TRBV28|.
TGTGCCAGCAGTTCCGGATTAGCGGGAGGAAATGAGCAGTTCTTC
CASSSGLAGGNEQFF
>TRBD2|TRBJ2-2|TRBV3-1/TRBV3-2|.
TGTGCCAGCAGCCCCTTTAGCGGGAGGCCGAACACCGGGGAGCTGTTTTTT
CASSPFSGRPNTGELFF
>.|TRBJ2-5|TRBV7-8|.
TGTGCCAGCAGCCCTGACAGGTGGCGGGAGACCCAGTACTTC
CASSPDRWRETQYF
>TRBD2|TRBJ2-5|TRBV5-1|.
TGCGCCAGCACTGCGGGAGGGTACCAAGAGACCCAGTACTTC
CASTAGGYQETQYF
>TRBD1|TRBJ1-4|TRBV4-3|.
TGCGCCAGCAGCCAGAGGGCCCTCCCCGGGACAGGGGGTGAAAAACTGTTTTTT
CASSQRALPGTGGEKLFF
>TRBD2|TRBJ2-2|TRBV11-3|.
TGTGCCAGCAGCGCTTATGGGACTAGCGGGCCCCGGAACACCGGGGAGCTGTTTTTT
CASSAYGTSGPRNTGELFF
>.|TRBJ2-2|TRBV10-1|.
TGCGCCAGCAGTGATTCAGGGCCCCCCGGGGAGCTGTTTTTT
CASSDSGPPGELFF
>.|TRBJ1-4|TRBV28|few
TGTGCCAGCAGTTTACTTGTAGGGGGTGAAAAACTGTTTTTT
CASSLLVGGEKLFF
>.|TRBJ2-3|TRBV5-1|few
TGCGCCAGCAGCCGTGGGACAACTCCGGACACAGATACGCAGTATTTT
CASSRGTTPDTDTQYF
>TRBD1|TRBJ1-4|TRBV5-6|.
TGTGCCAGCAGCCTCCGGGACAGGAATGAAAAACTGTTTTTT
CASSLRDRNEKLFF
>TRBD1|TRBJ2-2|TRBV29-1|.
TGCAGCGTTGAAGTAACAGGGGGAGGTACCGGGGAGCTGTTTTTT
CSVEVTGGGTGELFF
>TRBD1|TRBJ1-5|TRBV7-9|.
TGTGCCAGCAGCTTACCAGGGGGCCATCAGCCCCAGCATTTT
CASSLPGGHQPQHF
>.|TRBJ2-4|TRBV9|.
TGTGCCAGCAGCCCGGGCGGACAGATCAAAAACATTCAGTACTTC
CASSPGGQIKNIQYF
>.|TRBJ1-2|TRBV3-1/TRBV3-2|.
TGTGCCAGCAGCCCTAGCAAACTGCGCCGGGGTAACTATGGCTACACCTTC
CASSPSKLRRGNYGYTF
>TRBD1|TRBJ2-5|TRBV5-1|.
TGCGCCAGCAGCGTACGGGGACAGCAAGAGACCCAGTACTTC
CASSVRGQQETQYF
>.|TRBJ2-7|TRBV10-1|.
TGCGCCAGCGAGGACGCCAGGGCAGGCGAGCAGTACTTC
CASEDARAGEQYF
>.|TRBJ2-2|TRBV6-4|once
TGTGCCAGCAGTGACTCAAGCAGGGGTGAAGGGGAGCTGTTTTTT
CASSDSSRGEGELFF